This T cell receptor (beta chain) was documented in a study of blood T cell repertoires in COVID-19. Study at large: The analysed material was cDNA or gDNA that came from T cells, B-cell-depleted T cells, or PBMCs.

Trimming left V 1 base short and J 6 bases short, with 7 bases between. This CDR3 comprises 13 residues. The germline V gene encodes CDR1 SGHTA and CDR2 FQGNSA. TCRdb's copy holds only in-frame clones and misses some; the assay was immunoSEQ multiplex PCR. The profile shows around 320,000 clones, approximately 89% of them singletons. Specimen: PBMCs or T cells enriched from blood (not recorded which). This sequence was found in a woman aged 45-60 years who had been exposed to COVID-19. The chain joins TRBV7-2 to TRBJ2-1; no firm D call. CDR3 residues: CASSLGQANEQFF. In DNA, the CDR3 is TGTGCCAGCAGCTTAGGGCAGGCCAATGAGCAGTTCTTC.